This T cell receptor (beta chain) was retrieved from a study of T cells in Graves' hyperthyroidism and ophthalmopathy. Study background: Peripheral blood collection took place at initial diagnosis, before any treatment. Study findings and constraints: Ophthalmopathy stood apart from stable hyperthyroidism in a 13 V-J model.

A lack of ophthalmopathy progression within 18 months defined stable Graves' hyperthyroidism. Lactation, pregnancy, other autoimmune disease or uncontrolled infection excluded patients. This clonotype was observed many times. Antigen specificity is unknown. This CDR3 comprises 15 residues. V was trimmed by 4 bases and J by 0 bases, leaving 14 bases between them. CDR1 SGHRS and CDR2 YFSETQ come from the germline V gene. Researchers amplified the TCR beta CDR3 regions from RNA transcripts. In the first-round RT-PCR of the TCR CDR3, the HTBI primer set was used. TCRdb re-called the multiplex PCR reads through MiXCR, storing one row per CDR3 protein. The data show approximately 400,000 distinct CDR3 sequences, with approximately 15% seen just once and approximately 10% held by the top ten.

The material sequenced was blood. The V and J genes are TRBV5-1 and TRBJ2-7, with D possibly TRBD2 on 6 matching bases. This TCR was recovered from a woman aged 55-75 years with Graves' hyperthyroidism. The CDR3 loop is CASSPGVGYSYEQYF. As DNA, the CDR3 is TGCGCCAGCAGCCCGGGGGTAGGGTACTCCTACGAGCAGTACTTC. The full variable domain, completed using reference TRBV5-1 and TRBJ2-7, is KAGVTQTPRYLIKTRGQQVTLSCSPISGHRSVSWYQQTPGQGLQFLFEYFSETQRNKGNFPGRFSGRQFSNSRSEMNVSTLELGDSALYLCASSPGVGYSYEQYFGPGTRLTVT.